Described below is a single T cell receptor beta chain sequence and its context. Its antigen is not known. The data derive from a study of cytomegalovirus exposure and HLA in healthy donors. Regarding the study as a whole: Researchers had no immune exposure information except CMV serostatus available.

PCR involved 60 Vbeta and 13 Jbeta primers. Assay used: immunoSEQ multiplex PCR; TCRdb lists only in-frame clones, some missing. Of roughly 140,000 clones listed, about three quarters are singletons. Germline V gives CDR1 SGHNT, CDR2 YYREEE (reference sequence). This CDR3 comprises 15 residues. V trimming: 4 bases; J trimming: 4 bases; junction bases outside the gene matches: 7. Sequences were obtained from PBMCs. This sequence originates from a man between 35 and 55 years old in good health and CMV-seropositive. The genes are TRBV5-4 and TRBJ2-7; 11 bases agree with TRBD1. The CDR3 sequence is CASSARTGGVYEQYF. The CDR3 DNA reads TGTGCCAGCAGCGCTCGGACAGGGGGCGTGTACGAGCAGTACTTC.